Below, 4 T cell receptor beta chains from the same sample are listed, as sequenced in a study of beta chain bispecific antibodies for T cell cancers. Whole-study findings and limits: In these mixed samples, most targeted TRBV reads derived from the leukemia cell line. Versus anti-CD19, anti-TRBV12 exposure cut the TRBV12-3 share of TRBV signal by over 98%.

Their cognate antigens are unknown. TCRdb independently ran MiXCR on the 5' RACE reads; one entry per CDR3 protein. The sample yields some 20,000 distinct CDR3 sequences, around 2% seen once. Either OKT3 anti-CD3 antibody or CD3/CD28 beads expanded T cells from blood mononuclear cells over approximately 3 days. The specimen comprised healthy donor T cells cultured with leukemia cells, sampled from a culture containing a bispecific antibody targeting TCR Vbeta12. Receptors were obtained from a human donor in good health. Some clones in this sample may be carry-over from other donors' samples.

This clonotype was observed at least ten times. Compared with germline, one end of the junction differs, possibly owing to a read error. This chain links TRBV4-1 with TRBJ2-7; the D call may be TRBD1 or TRBD2 (5 bases each). In germline, CDR1 is MGHRA, CDR2 YSYEKL. The CDR3 has 14 residues. The CDR3 loop is CASSQVDGAYEQDF. CDR3 bases: TGCGCCAGCAGCCAAGTTGACGGGGCCTACGAGCAGGACTTC.

This clonotype occurred many times. The chain carries TRBV6-5 and TRBJ2-1; 16 nucleotides line up with TRBD2. V lost 2 bases, J lost 9 bases, and 4 bases stayed unmatched. Germline CDR1 reads MNHEY; CDR2 reads SVGAGI. This CDR3 is 16 amino acids long. CDR3 residues: CASSYGTSGGAVEQFF. CDR3 in DNA: TGTGCCAGCAGTTACGGGACTAGCGGGGGGGCCGTTGAGCAGTTCTTC.

On this clonotype itself: This may stem from a read error, because a much larger clone lies one nucleotide away. The J gene is TRBJ1-1, the V gene TRBV2; maybe TRBD1 (6 bases). Between the trimmed V and J ends, which lost 4 bases and 11 bases, there was a span of 11 bases. The CDR3 contains 11 residues. Germline-derived CDR1 and CDR2 are SNHLY and FYNNEI. CDR3 residues: CASSGAGVAFF. The CDR3 coding sequence is TGTGCCAGCAGTGGGGCAGGGGTGGCTTTCTTT.

This clonotype was counted ten times or more. The V and J genes are TRBV4-2 and TRBJ2-3; TRBD2 aligns across 10 bases. Trimming cost V 4 bases and J 0 bases; bases outside gene matches: 4. The germline V gene encodes CDR1 LGHNA and CDR2 YNFKEQ. CDR3 length: 16 amino acids. CDR3 sequence reads: CASSPIAGGSTDTQYF. As DNA, the CDR3 is TGTGCCAGCAGCCCCATAGCGGGAGGTAGCACAGATACGCAGTATTTT.